This TCR beta chain was profiled in a study of blood T cell repertoires in COVID-19. Study information: Acute-phase and convalescent COVID-19 samples originated in the United States, Italy and Spain.

Authors' methods: Estimation of nucleated cell counts relied on the amplification of reference gene primers. Assay: immunoSEQ multiplex PCR; the TCRdb copy retains only in-frame clones and omits some. Clone size and V and J calls were adopted from that table, with D and trimming inferred from the DNA. The table has 100,000 to 150,000 clones, just under 85% seen once. V lost 0 bases and J lost 7; bases outside the gene matches: 9. Germline values: CDR1 MGHRA, CDR2 YSYEKL. The CDR3 runs to 16 residues. The material sequenced was peripheral blood. This clonotype originated in a woman aged 45-59 years with acute or convalescent COVID-19. The rearrangement links TRBV4-1 to TRBJ1-5; 7 nucleotides agree with TRBD1. The CDR3 protein is CASSQEGGQRHQPQHF. CDR3 DNA sequence: TGCGCCAGCAGCCAAGAGGGGGGACAGAGGCACCAGCCCCAGCATTTT.